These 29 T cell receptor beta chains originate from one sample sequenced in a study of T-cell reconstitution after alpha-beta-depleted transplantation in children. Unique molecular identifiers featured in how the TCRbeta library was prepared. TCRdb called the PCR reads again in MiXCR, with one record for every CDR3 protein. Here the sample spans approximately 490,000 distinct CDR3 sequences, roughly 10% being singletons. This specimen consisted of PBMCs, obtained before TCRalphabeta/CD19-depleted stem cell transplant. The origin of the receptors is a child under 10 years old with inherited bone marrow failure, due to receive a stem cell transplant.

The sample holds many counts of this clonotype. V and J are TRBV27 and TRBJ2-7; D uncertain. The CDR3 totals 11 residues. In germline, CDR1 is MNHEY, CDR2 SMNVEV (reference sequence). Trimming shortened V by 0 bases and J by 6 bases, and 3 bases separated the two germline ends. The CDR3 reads CASSLSREQYF. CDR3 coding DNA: TGTGCCAGCAGTTTATCGCGCGAGCAGTACTTC.

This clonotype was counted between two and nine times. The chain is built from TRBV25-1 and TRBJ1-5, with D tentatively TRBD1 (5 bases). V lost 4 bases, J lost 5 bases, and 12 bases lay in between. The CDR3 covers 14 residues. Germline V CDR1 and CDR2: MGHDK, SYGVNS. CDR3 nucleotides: TGTGCCAGCAGTGTCTCCAGGGCGGATCAGCCCCAGCATTTT. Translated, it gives CASSVSRADQPQHF.

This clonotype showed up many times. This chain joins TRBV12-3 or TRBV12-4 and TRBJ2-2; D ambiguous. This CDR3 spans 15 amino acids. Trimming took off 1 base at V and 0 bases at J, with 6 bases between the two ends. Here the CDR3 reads CASSLEAPNTGELFF. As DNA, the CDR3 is TGTGCCAGCAGTTTAGAGGCTCCGAACACCGGGGAGCTGTTTTTT.

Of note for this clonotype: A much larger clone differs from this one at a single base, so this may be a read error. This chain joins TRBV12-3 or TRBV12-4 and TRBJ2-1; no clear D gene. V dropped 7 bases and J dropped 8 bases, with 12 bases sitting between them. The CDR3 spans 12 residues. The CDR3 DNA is TGTGCCAGCACCGTGGGCAGAGATGAGCAGTTCTTC. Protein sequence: CASTVGRDEQFF.

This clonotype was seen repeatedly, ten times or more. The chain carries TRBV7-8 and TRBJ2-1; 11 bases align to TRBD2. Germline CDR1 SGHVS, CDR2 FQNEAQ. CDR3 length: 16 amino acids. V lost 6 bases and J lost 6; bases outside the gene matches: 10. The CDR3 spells CASRKSPLAGANEQFF. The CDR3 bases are TGTGCCAGCAGAAAAAGTCCACTAGCGGGAGCCAATGAGCAGTTCTTC.

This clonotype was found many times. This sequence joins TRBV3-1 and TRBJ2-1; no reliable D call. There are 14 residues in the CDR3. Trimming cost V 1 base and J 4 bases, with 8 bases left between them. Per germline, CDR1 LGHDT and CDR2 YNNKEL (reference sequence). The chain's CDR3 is CASSQGYRYNEQFF. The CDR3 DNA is TGTGCCAGCAGCCAAGGTTACCGGTACAATGAGCAGTTCTTC.

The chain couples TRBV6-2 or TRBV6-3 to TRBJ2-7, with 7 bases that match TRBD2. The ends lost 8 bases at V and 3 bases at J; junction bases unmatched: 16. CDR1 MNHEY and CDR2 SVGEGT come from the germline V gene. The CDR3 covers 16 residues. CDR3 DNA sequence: TGTGCCAGCGGAGAGCCTGGGCGGGAGCCATTCTACGAGCAGTACTTC. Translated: CASGEPGREPFYEQYF.

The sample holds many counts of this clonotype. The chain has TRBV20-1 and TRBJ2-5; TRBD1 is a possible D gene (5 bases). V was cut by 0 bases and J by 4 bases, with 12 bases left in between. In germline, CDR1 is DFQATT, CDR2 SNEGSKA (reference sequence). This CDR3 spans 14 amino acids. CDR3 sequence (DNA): TGCAGTGCTAGAGATCCGCGTAGGGGAGAGACCCAGTACTTC. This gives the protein CSARDPRRGETQYF.

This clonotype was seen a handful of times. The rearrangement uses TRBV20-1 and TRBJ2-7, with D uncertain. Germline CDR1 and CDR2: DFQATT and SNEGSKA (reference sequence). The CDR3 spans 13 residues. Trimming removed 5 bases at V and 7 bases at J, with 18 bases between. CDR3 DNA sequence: TGCAGTGCTCTCCTGACAACGAATGATGAGCAGTACTTC. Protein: CSALLTTNDEQYF.

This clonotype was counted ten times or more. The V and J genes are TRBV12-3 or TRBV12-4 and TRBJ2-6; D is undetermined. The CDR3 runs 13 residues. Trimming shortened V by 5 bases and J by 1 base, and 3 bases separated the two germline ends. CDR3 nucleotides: TGTGCCAGCAGTCAATCTGGGGCCAACGTCCTGACTTTC. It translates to CASSQSGANVLTF.

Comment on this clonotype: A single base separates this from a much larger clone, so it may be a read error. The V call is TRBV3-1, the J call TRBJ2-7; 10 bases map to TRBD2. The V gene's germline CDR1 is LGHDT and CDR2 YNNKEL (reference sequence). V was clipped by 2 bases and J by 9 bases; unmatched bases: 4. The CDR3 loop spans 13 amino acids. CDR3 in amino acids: CASSQRLAGGQYF. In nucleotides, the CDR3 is TGTGCCAGCAGCCAAAGACTAGCGGGCGGGCAGTACTTC.

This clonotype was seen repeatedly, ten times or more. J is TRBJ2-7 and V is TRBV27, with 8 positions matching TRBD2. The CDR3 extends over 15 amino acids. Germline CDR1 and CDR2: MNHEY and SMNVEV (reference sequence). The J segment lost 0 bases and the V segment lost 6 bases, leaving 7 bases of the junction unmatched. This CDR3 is CASRHIAGSSYEQYF. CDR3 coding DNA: TGTGCCAGCAGACACATAGCGGGAAGCTCCTACGAGCAGTACTTC.

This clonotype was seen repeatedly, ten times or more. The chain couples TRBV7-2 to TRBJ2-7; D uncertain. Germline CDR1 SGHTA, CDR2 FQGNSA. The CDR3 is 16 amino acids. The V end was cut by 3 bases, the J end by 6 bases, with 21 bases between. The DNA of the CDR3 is TGTGCCAGCAGCTTCGTCGGGCGACGGTTTCCACCCGAGCAGTACTTC. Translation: CASSFVGRRFPPEQYF.

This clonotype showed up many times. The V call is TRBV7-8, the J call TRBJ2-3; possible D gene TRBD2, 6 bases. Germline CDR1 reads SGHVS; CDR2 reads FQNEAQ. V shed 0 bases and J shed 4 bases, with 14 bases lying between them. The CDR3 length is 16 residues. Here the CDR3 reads CASSLARERMADTQYF. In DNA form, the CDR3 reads TGTGCCAGCAGCTTAGCCCGGGAGAGGATGGCAGATACGCAGTATTTT.

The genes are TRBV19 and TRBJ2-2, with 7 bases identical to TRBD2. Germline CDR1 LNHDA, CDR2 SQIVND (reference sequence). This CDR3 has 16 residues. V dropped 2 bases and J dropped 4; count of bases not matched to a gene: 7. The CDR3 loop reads CASSIRGGSTTGELFF. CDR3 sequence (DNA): TGTGCCAGTAGTATAAGGGGCGGGAGTACCACCGGGGAGCTGTTTTTT. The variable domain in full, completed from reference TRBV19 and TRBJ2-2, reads DGGITQSPKYLFRKEGQNVTLSCEQNLNHDAMYWYRQDPGQGLRLIYYSQIVNDFQKGDIAEGYSVSREKKESFPLTVTSAQKNPTAFYLCASSIRGGSTTGELFFGEGSRLTVL.

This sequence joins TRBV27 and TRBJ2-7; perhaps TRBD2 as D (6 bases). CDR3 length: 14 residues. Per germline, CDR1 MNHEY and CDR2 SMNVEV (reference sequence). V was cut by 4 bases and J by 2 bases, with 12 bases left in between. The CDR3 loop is CASSSGLKPYEQYF. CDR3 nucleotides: TGTGCCAGCAGTTCGGGACTCAAACCCTACGAGCAGTACTTC.

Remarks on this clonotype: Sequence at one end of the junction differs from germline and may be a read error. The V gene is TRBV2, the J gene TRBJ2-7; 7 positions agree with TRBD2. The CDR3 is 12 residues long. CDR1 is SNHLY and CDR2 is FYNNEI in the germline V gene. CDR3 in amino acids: CASRGTNYDQYF. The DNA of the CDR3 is TGTGCCAGCAGGGGGACTAACTACGACCAGTACTTC.

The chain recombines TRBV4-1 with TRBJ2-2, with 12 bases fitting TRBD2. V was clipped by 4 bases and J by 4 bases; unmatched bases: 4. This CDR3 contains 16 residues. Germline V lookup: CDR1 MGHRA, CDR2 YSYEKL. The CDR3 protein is CASSPRLAGVTGELFF. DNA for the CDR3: TGCGCCAGCAGCCCCAGACTAGCGGGAGTCACCGGGGAGCTGTTTTTT.

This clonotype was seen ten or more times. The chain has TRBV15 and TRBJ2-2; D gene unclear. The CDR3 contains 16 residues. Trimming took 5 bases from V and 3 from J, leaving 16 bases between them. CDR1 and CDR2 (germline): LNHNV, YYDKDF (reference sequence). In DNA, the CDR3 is TGTGCCACCAGCCAACGACGACTTTTTGACACCGGGGAGCTGTTTTTT. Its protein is CATSQRRLFDTGELFF.

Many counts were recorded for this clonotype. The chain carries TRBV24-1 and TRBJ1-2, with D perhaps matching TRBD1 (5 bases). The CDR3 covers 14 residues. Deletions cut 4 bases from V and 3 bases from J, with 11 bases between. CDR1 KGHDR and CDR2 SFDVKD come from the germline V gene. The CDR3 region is CATSEAREDYGYTF. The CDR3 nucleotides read TGTGCCACCAGTGAGGCCAGGGAGGACTATGGCTACACCTTC.

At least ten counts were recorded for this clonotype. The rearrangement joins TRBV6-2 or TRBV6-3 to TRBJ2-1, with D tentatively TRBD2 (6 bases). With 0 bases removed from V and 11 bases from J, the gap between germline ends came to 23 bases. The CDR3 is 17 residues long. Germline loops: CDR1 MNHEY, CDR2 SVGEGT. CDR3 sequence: CASSYSSEGRSGLQQFF. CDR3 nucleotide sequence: TGTGCCAGCAGTTACTCGAGCGAGGGGAGGTCTGGCCTCCAGCAGTTCTTC.

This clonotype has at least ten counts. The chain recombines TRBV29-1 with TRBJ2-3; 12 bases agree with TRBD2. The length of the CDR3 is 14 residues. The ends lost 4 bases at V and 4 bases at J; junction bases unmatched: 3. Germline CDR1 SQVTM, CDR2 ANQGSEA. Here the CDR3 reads CSVVLAGGSDTQYF. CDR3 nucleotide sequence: TGCAGCGTTGTACTAGCGGGGGGCTCAGATACGCAGTATTTT.

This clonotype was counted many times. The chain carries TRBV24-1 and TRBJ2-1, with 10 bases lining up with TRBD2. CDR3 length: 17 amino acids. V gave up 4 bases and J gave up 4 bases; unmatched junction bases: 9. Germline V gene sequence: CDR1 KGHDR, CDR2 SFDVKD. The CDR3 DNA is TGTGCCACCAGTGACTCAGTGACTAGCGGGTTTTACAATGAGCAGTTCTTC. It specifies CATSDSVTSGFYNEQFF.

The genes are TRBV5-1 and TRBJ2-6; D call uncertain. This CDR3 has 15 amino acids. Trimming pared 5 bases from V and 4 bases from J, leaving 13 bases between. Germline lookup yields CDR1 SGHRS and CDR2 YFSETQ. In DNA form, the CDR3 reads TGCGCCAGCAGGCAATCTTTGCCCGGGGCCAACGTCCTGACTTTC. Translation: CASRQSLPGANVLTF.

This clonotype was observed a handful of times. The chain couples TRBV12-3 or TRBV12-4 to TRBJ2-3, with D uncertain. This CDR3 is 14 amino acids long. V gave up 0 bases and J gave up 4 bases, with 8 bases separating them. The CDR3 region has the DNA TGTGCCAGCAGTTTAGCGTACTCCGCAGATACGCAGTATTTT. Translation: CASSLAYSADTQYF.

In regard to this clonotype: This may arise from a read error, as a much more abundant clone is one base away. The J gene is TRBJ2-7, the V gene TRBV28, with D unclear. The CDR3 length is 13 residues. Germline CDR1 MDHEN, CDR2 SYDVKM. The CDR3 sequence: CVSSLIGRPEQYF. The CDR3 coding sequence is TGTGTCAGCAGTTTGATTGGTCGGCCCGAGCAGTACTTC.

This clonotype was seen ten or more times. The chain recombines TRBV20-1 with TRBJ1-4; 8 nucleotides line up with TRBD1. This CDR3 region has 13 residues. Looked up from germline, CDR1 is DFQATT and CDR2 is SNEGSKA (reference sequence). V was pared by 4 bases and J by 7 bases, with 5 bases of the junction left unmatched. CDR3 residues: CSATGGAGEKLFF. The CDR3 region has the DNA TGCAGTGCTACAGGGGGCGCGGGTGAAAAACTGTTTTTT.

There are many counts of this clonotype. This CDR3 reads CSVGENIQYF. As DNA, the CDR3 is TGCAGCGTAGGGGAAAACATTCAGTACTTC. The chain is built from TRBV29-1 and TRBJ2-4; a weak D match, TRBD1 (5 bases). Germline V lookup: CDR1 SQVTM, CDR2 ANQGSEA. This CDR3 has 10 amino acids. Trimming took off 6 bases at V and 5 bases at J, with 5 bases between the two ends.

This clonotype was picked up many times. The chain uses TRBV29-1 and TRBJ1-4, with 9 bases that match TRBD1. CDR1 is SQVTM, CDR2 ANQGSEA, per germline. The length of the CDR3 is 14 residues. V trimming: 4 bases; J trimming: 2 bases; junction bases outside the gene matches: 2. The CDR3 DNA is TGCAGCGTTGTTGGACAGGGGACTAATGAAAAACTGTTTTTT. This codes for CSVVGQGTNEKLFF.